The 30 T cell receptor beta chains below were found in one sample sequenced in a study of graft-versus-host responses after intestinal transplantation. Profiled with immunoSEQ multiplex PCR; TCRdb holds only in-frame clones, not every one. This repertoire shows around 67,000 clones, over 75% found once; its top ten account for roughly 0.4%. Their cognate antigens are unknown. Sequencing used unstimulated CD4+ T cells sorted from spleen or lymph node cells, obtained before transplant. The receptor source for this set is a human donor who was the organ donor for an intestinal transplant.

J is TRBJ1-5 and V is TRBV28; TRBD1 matches 11 bases. The CDR3 extends over 17 amino acids. The germline CDR1 and CDR2 sequences are MDHEN and SYDVKM. Losses at the gene ends were 5 bases for V and 0 bases for J; bases not matched to a gene: 6. CDR3 DNA sequence: TGTGCCAGCAGTCCAGGGACAGGGGGGGTTAGCAATCAGCCCCAGCATTTT. Translated: CASSPGTGGVSNQPQHF. The complete variable domain, with remaining parts taken from reference TRBV28 and TRBJ1-5, reads DVKVTQSSRYLVKRTGEKVFLECVQDMDHENMFWYRQDPGLGLRLIYFSYDVKMKEKGDIPEGYSVSREKKERFSLILESASTNQTSMYLCASSPGTGGVSNQPQHFGDGTRLSIL.

Concerning this clone: One end of the junction is discordant with germline, which a read error may explain. The chain recombines TRBV7-7 with TRBJ2-2; possible D gene TRBD2, 6 bases. The CDR3 has 16 amino acids. Germline V gene lookup returns CDR1 SSHAT and CDR2 FNYEAQ (reference sequence). The CDR3 region is CASRPAEGSNTGELFF. As DNA, the CDR3 is TGTGCTAGCAGACCAGCGGAGGGGTCGAACACCGGGGAGCTGTTTTTT.

This chain links TRBV28 with TRBJ1-5; a weak D match, TRBD1 (5 bases). V was trimmed by 6 bases and J by 1 base, leaving 13 bases between them. The V gene's germline CDR1 is MDHEN and CDR2 SYDVKM. CDR3 length: 15 amino acids. This CDR3 is CASSPTQGSNQPQHF. The DNA of the CDR3 is TGTGCCAGCAGCCCAACTCAGGGAAGCAATCAGCCCCAGCATTTT.

For the CDR3, the DNA is TGCGCCAGCAGCCAAGGGTTGCGTGGCAATGAGCAGTTCTTC. Amino acid sequence: CASSQGLRGNEQFF. This sequence joins TRBV4-1 and TRBJ2-1; D call uncertain. This CDR3 contains 14 residues. Germline loops: CDR1 MGHRA, CDR2 YSYEKL. Trimming shortened V by 1 base and J by 6 bases, and 10 bases separated the two germline ends.

This rearrangement joins TRBV7-9 to TRBJ1-2; no reliable D call. The V end lost 5 bases, the J end lost 1 base, and 11 bases lay between the germline ends. This CDR3 contains 14 residues. Germline V lookup: CDR1 SEHNR, CDR2 FQNEAQ (reference sequence). The DNA of the CDR3 is TGTGCCAGCAGCACGGGTATCAGTAACTATGGCTACACCTTC. This gives the protein CASSTGISNYGYTF.

This sequence joins TRBV28 and TRBJ2-3; 14 nucleotides align to TRBD2. The junction had 5 bases not matched to a gene; V was cut back by 10 bases and J by 2 bases. The V gene's germline CDR1 is MDHEN and CDR2 SYDVKM. The CDR3 runs to 15 residues. CDR3 protein: CATGTSGGNTDTQYF. The DNA of the CDR3 is TGTGCCACAGGGACTAGCGGGGGAAACACAGATACGCAGTATTTT.

CDR3 DNA sequence: TGTGCCAGCAGCCAACCTCGGGACAGGGTCCAATCTGGGGCCAACGTCCTGACTTTC. Its protein product is CASSQPRDRVQSGANVLTF. This chain joins TRBV14 and TRBJ2-6, with 9 bases lining up with TRBD1. The CDR3 has 19 residues. The J segment lost 1 base and the V segment lost 2 bases, leaving 9 bases of the junction unmatched. CDR1 and CDR2 from the germline V gene are SGHDN and FVKESK.

This rearrangement joins TRBV4-1 to TRBJ1-2, with 9 nucleotides matching TRBD1. CDR3 size: 13 residues. The ends lost 5 bases at V and 3 bases at J; junction bases unmatched: 1. Germline lookup yields CDR1 MGHRA and CDR2 YSYEKL. The chain's CDR3 is CASSGTGYYGYTF. The CDR3 coding sequence is TGCGCCAGCAGCGGGACAGGGTACTATGGCTACACCTTC.

CDR3 amino acids: CASSPRQGYQPQHF. The CDR3 DNA is TGTGCCAGCAGTCCTCGACAGGGTTATCAGCCCCAGCATTTT. This chain joins TRBV6-5 and TRBJ1-5; 7 bases are a match to TRBD1. CDR3 length: 14 residues. Trimming took 5 bases from V and 5 from J; bases not matched to a gene: 6. Germline CDR1 and CDR2: MNHEY and SVGAGI.

The chain has TRBV15 and TRBJ1-1; D uncertain. Trimming left V 5 bases short and J 4 bases short, with 8 bases between. CDR1 and CDR2 from the germline V gene are LNHNV and YYDKDF (reference sequence). This CDR3 has 12 residues. The CDR3 sequence is CATSPGFTEAFF. DNA of the CDR3: TGTGCCACCAGCCCGGGTTTCACTGAAGCTTTCTTT.

DNA for the CDR3: TGTGCCAGCAGCTCAAAAAACCGGGACAGGGTCTACGAGCAGTACGTC. Amino acid sequence: CASSSKNRDRVYEQYV. The chain employs TRBV7-8 and TRBJ2-7; 9 bases are shared with TRBD1. The CDR3 is made up of 16 amino acids. CDR1 is SGHVS, CDR2 FQNEAQ, per germline. Unmatched junction bases numbered 10, after V lost 4 bases and J lost 3 bases.

This clone was seen only once. The gene calls are TRBV27 and TRBJ1-2, with 7 bases matching TRBD1. The V and J ends lost 5 bases and 2 bases, in that order; junction bases with no gene match: 5. This CDR3 spans 14 amino acids. Per the germline V gene, CDR1 is MNHEY and CDR2 is SMNVEV (reference sequence). CDR3 sequence (DNA): TGTGCCAGCAGTGACAGGGTGCACAACTATGGCTACACCTTC. This codes for CASSDRVHNYGYTF.

This clone has only a few counts. V usage is TRBV7-2 and J usage is TRBJ2-2; D is unresolved. This CDR3 spans 15 amino acids. Germline V CDR1 and CDR2: SGHTA, FQGNSA. Trimming removed 2 bases at V and 7 bases at J, with 14 bases between. The CDR3 region has the DNA TGTGCCAGCAGCTTAAGGCGGCCGAGTAGCGGGGAGCTGTTTTTT. Amino acids: CASSLRRPSSGELFF.

The chain employs TRBV7-9 and TRBJ2-5, with 13 bases fitting TRBD2. V dropped 3 bases and J dropped 3; count of bases not matched to a gene: 7. Germline V gene data show CDR1 as SEHNR and CDR2 as FQNEAQ (reference sequence). The CDR3 spans 17 residues. The CDR3 spells CASSFSGTSGEKETQYF. The CDR3 DNA sequence: TGTGCCAGCAGCTTTAGCGGGACTAGCGGGGAAAAAGAGACCCAGTACTTC. Full variable domain (rest looked up from reference TRBV7-9 and TRBJ2-5): DTGVSQNPRHKITKRGQNVTFRCDPISEHNRLYWYRQTLGQGPEFLTYFQNEAQLEKSRLLSDRFSAERPKGSFSTLEIQRTEQGDSAMYLCASSFSGTSGEKETQYFGPGTRLLVL.

J is TRBJ1-1 and V is TRBV15; D gene uncertain. Trimming left V 5 bases short and J 0 bases short, with 13 bases between. The V gene's germline CDR1 is LNHNV and CDR2 YYDKDF (reference sequence). The CDR3 loop spans 15 amino acids. CDR3 sequence reads: CATSGGVNMNTEAFF. In nucleotides, the CDR3 is TGTGCCACCAGCGGCGGGGTCAACATGAACACTGAAGCTTTCTTT.

The chain recombines TRBV10-2 with TRBJ1-5; D is unclear. With 6 bases removed from V and 2 bases from J, the gap between germline ends came to 14 bases. CDR1 and CDR2 (germline): WSHSY, SAAADI. The CDR3 is made up of 15 amino acids. CDR3 residues: CASSLVMSGNQPQHF. DNA of the CDR3: TGCGCCAGCAGCCTAGTTATGTCGGGCAATCAGCCCCAGCATTTT.

Comment on this clone: A read error may produce the germline difference seen at one junction end. The chain employs TRBV7-7 and TRBJ2-2; 9 positions match TRBD2. Germline loops: CDR1 SSHAT, CDR2 FNYEAQ (reference sequence). CDR3 length: 14 residues. The CDR3 region has the DNA TGTGCTAGCAGCTCTAGCGGGATTGGCGGGGAGCTGTTTTTT. Translated, it gives CASSSSGIGGELFF.

The CDR3 bases are TGTGCCAGCAGTTACAGGGGCACTAACACTGAAGCTTTCTTT. It translates to CASSYRGTNTEAFF. The V gene is TRBV6-5, the J gene TRBJ1-1; a possible D gene is TRBD1 (5 bases). This CDR3 comprises 14 residues. Germline assignment: CDR1 MNHEY and CDR2 SVGAGI. The V end was cut by 2 bases, the J end by 2 bases, with 9 bases between.

The chain joins TRBV4-3 to TRBJ1-6; no clear D gene. The CDR3 runs 16 residues. Looked up from germline, CDR1 is LGHNA and CDR2 is YSLEER. V gave up 6 bases and J gave up 0 bases, with 12 bases separating them. This CDR3 is CASSRTFGSYNSPLHF. The CDR3 DNA reads TGCGCCAGCAGTCGGACTTTTGGCTCCTATAATTCACCCCTCCACTTT.

The chain has TRBV27 and TRBJ1-2, with TRBD1 matching 9 bases. The CDR3 is 16 residues long. V lost 4 bases to trimming and J lost 8 bases; unmatched junction nucleotides: 14. Germline loops: CDR1 MNHEY, CDR2 SMNVEV (reference sequence). CDR3 bases: TGTGCCAGCAGTTCTGGGACAGGGATCTCGGTTTGGGGCTACACCTTC. Protein sequence: CASSSGTGISVWGYTF.

The rearrangement links TRBV7-9 to TRBJ1-3; perhaps TRBD1 as D (5 bases). Germline V gene sequence: CDR1 SEHNR, CDR2 FQNEAQ (reference sequence). This CDR3 comprises 17 residues. The V end lost 5 bases, the J end lost 0 bases, and 17 bases lay between the germline ends. CDR3 DNA: TGTGCCAGCAGCCCCTCGATGGGGCTAGGCTCTGGAAACACCATATATTTT. Amino acid sequence: CASSPSMGLGSGNTIYF.

The J gene is TRBJ2-2, the V gene TRBV14; D gene unclear. The CDR3 runs to 14 residues. Trimming took off 3 bases at V and 5 bases at J, with 10 bases between the two ends. In germline, CDR1 is SGHDN, CDR2 FVKESK. The CDR3 bases are TGTGCCAGCAGCCATATCTCAGTTACCGGGGAGCTGTTTTTT. This sequence encodes CASSHISVTGELFF.

This clone was seen more than once but under ten times. This chain connects TRBV4-2 to TRBJ1-2; 8 nucleotides agree with TRBD1. The junction had 0 bases not matched to a gene; V was cut back by 4 bases and J by 8 bases. The CDR3 consists of 11 residues. Germline assignment: CDR1 LGHNA and CDR2 YNFKEQ. DNA for the CDR3: TGTGCCAGCAGCCGGGACAGGGGCTACACCTTC. Its protein product is CASSRDRGYTF.

This sequence joins TRBV5-1 and TRBJ1-2; TRBD1 agrees at 10 bases. Germline lookup yields CDR1 SGHRS and CDR2 YFSETQ. The CDR3 is 17 amino acids. The V gene end was trimmed by 2 bases and the J gene end by 5 bases; junction bases not matched to a gene: 12. The CDR3 nucleotides are TGCGCCAGCAGCTTCGGACGGGACAGGGGAGGGATATATGGCTACACCTTC. Residues: CASSFGRDRGGIYGYTF.

The chain combines TRBV19 with TRBJ2-1, with 13 bases fitting TRBD2. Germline CDR1 and CDR2: LNHDA and SQIVND (reference sequence). After removal of 3 bases from V and 8 bases from J, the junction contained 1 base not matched to a gene. The CDR3 contains 14 residues. The CDR3 DNA is TGTGCCAGTAGTATGACTAGCGGGGGGTATGAGCAGTTCTTC. Protein sequence: CASSMTSGGYEQFF.

This clone showed up just a few times. V and J are TRBV5-8 and TRBJ1-4; 7 positions agree with TRBD1. CDR3 size: 14 residues. Trimming removed 4 bases from V and 5 bases from J; junction bases left unmatched: 5. CDR1 SGHTS and CDR2 YDEGEE come from the germline V gene. The DNA for the CDR3 is TGTGCCAGCAGCCGACAGGGTTCGAATGAAAAACTGTTTTTT. Its protein product is CASSRQGSNEKLFF.

This sequence joins TRBV10-2 and TRBJ1-6; perhaps TRBD1 as D (5 bases). Trimming stripped 6 bases from V and 7 bases from J, with 25 bases between. CDR1 is WSHSY and CDR2 is SAAADI in the germline V gene. CDR3 length equals 18 residues. CDR3 sequence (DNA): TGCGCCAGCAGGGGTATAAGTCCGACCTGGGGCGACAATTCACCCCTCCACTTT. Residues: CASRGISPTWGDNSPLHF.

The rearrangement links TRBV18 to TRBJ1-4; D uncertain. Trimming shortened V by 3 bases and J by 5 bases, and 10 bases separated the two germline ends. From germline, CDR1 is KGHSH and CDR2 LQKENI. The CDR3 loop spans 14 amino acids. CDR3 sequence (DNA): TGTGCCAGCTCACCCCCCGGGTCCAATGAAAAACTGTTTTTT. It translates to CASSPPGSNEKLFF. Looking up the rest from reference TRBV18 and TRBJ1-4 gives the full variable domain: NAGVMQNPRHLVRRRGQEARLRCSPMKGHSHVYWYRQLPEEGLKFMVYLQKENIIDESGMPKERFSAEFPKEGPSILRIQQVVRGDSAAYFCASSPPGSNEKLFFGSGTQLSVL.

This chain joins TRBV10-3 and TRBJ2-3; D is ambiguous. The CDR3 sequence is 13 residues long. The ends were cut back, 6 bases at V and 5 bases at J, with 12 bases in the middle. Germline V CDR1 and CDR2: ENHRY, SYGVKD. This CDR3 is CAIRQVSQDTQYF. The CDR3 coding sequence is TGTGCCATCAGGCAGGTCTCACAAGATACGCAGTATTTT.

This CDR3 is CASSAGYGQPQHF. Written as DNA, the CDR3 is TGTGCCAGCAGTGCAGGATACGGTCAGCCCCAGCATTTT. The chain links TRBV2 to TRBJ1-5, with D hard to call. V was trimmed by 4 bases and J by 6 bases, leaving 10 bases between them. The CDR3 totals 13 residues. CDR1 and CDR2 (germline): SNHLY, FYNNEI.